This T cell receptor beta chain was sequenced in a study of blood T cell repertoires in COVID-19. Study context: Sites across the United States, Italy and Spain contributed samples from acute and convalescent COVID-19.

The J segment lost 8 bases and the V segment lost 0 bases, leaving 10 bases of the junction unmatched. The CDR3 covers 15 residues. Germline CDR1 SGHNT, CDR2 YYREEE (reference sequence). Two negative PCRs, clearance, or symptom resolution had been documented for recovered Cohort 3 donors. Method: immunoSEQ multiplex PCR; TCRdb's copy keeps in-frame clones and lacks some. This sample carries about 230,000 clones, under 90% of them seen once, and the ten largest clones take 15% to 19%. Sequencing was carried out using PBMCs or T cells enriched from blood (not recorded which). The V and J genes are TRBV5-4 and TRBJ1-2, with TRBD1 identical over 7 bases. This TCR was recovered from a man younger than 35 who had recovered from COVID-19. CDR3 in amino acids: CASSLAPGQADGYTF. CDR3 nucleotide sequence: TGTGCCAGCAGCTTGGCCCCTGGACAGGCGGACGGCTACACCTTC.